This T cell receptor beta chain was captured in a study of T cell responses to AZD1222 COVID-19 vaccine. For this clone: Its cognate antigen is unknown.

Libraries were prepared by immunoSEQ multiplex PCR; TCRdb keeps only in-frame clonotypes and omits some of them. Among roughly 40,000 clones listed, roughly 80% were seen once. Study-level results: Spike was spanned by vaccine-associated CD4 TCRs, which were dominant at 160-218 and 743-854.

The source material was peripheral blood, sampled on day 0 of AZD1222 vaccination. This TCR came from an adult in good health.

The CDR3 loop is CASSISGGSNTGELFF. The CDR3 coding sequence is TGCGCCAGCTCGATTAGCGGGGGGTCGAACACCGGGGAGCTGTTTTTT. The rearrangement joins TRBV5-1 to TRBJ2-2, with 10 bases identical to TRBD2. This CDR3 is 16 amino acids long. V was clipped by 7 bases and J by 0 bases; unmatched bases: 6. The germline V gene has CDR1 SGHRS and CDR2 YFSETQ.